This TCR beta chain stems from a study of CD8 T cells in Susac syndrome. J gave up 2 bases and V 5 bases, and 8 bases lay outside the gene matches. The CDR3 sequence is 15 residues long. Germline V gene data show CDR1 as SGHAT and CDR2 as FQNNGV. A remark on this clonotype: Its target is not known.

General study findings and limits: TCR sequencing and HLA analysis covered a relatively small number of individuals.

With random hexamers, roughly 0.45 to 1 ug RNA was reverse transcribed. Multiplex PCR with immunoSEQ amplified the TCR beta CDR3 across 54 Vbeta and 13 Jbeta. TCRdb passed the immunoSEQ multiplex PCR reads through MiXCR, listing each CDR3 protein once. The top ten hold less than 0.12% of the sample, which has 150,000 to 200,000 distinct CDR3 sequences, over 85% seen once. Blood CD8+ and CD4+ T cells underwent high-throughput TCR beta sequencing. The CD8+ and CD4+ T cells were negatively isolated, with the TEMRA cells enriched by FACS. J is TRBJ1-1 and V is TRBV11-2, with 7 bases aligning to TRBD1. The clonotype was recovered from a human donor in good health. The sample consisted of CD4+ T cells from PBMCs. CDR3 sequence: CASSARQGLNTEAFF. The CDR3, as DNA: TGTGCCAGCAGCGCCCGACAGGGACTTAACACTGAAGCTTTCTTT.